Shown below are 16 T cell receptor beta chains from a single sample sequenced in a study of blood T cell repertoires in COVID-19. Data came from immunoSEQ multiplex PCR; TCRdb stores just in-frame clones and leaves some out. The table includes around 77,000 clones, 65% to 90% detected once. Sequencing was performed on peripheral blood. The receptors shown here come from a man between 65 and 85 years old with active or convalescent COVID-19.

The chain combines TRBV6-5 with TRBJ1-1; the match to TRBD1 covers 7 bases. In germline, CDR1 is MNHEY, CDR2 SVGAGI. J gave up 7 bases and V 6 bases, and 8 bases lay outside the gene matches. CDR3 length: 13 amino acids. The CDR3 nucleotides read TGTGCCAGCAGAGGCGGACAGGCAAGTGAAGCTTTCTTT. It encodes CASRGGQASEAFF.

The chain uses TRBV9 and TRBJ1-1, with a tentative D call TRBD1 (5 bases). Trimming took 0 bases from V and 4 from J, leaving 22 bases between them. Germline V lookup: CDR1 SGDLS, CDR2 YYNGEE. There are 18 residues in the CDR3. CDR3 in amino acids: CASSVARSGVEGTTEAFF. Here the CDR3 DNA reads TGTGCCAGCAGCGTAGCTCGTTCGGGGGTAGAAGGGACCACTGAAGCTTTCTTT. The full variable domain, its missing parts supplied by reference TRBV9 and TRBJ1-1, is DSGVTQTPKHLITATGQRVTLRCSPRSGDLSVYWYQQSLDQGLQFLIQYYNGEERAKGNILERFSAQQFPDLHSELNLSSLELGDSALYFCASSVARSGVEGTTEAFFGQGTRLTVV.

The J gene is TRBJ2-3, the V gene TRBV20-1, with unresolved D. Germline V gives CDR1 DFQATT, CDR2 SNEGSKA (reference sequence). V was clipped by 3 bases and J by 2 bases, with 12 bases between them. The CDR3 is 14 amino acids. DNA for the CDR3: TGCAGTGCTAGTACCAACGGTCTCACAGATACGCAGTATTTT. It specifies CSASTNGLTDTQYF.

V is TRBV5-1 and J is TRBJ2-2; 8 bases agree with TRBD1. The CDR3 extends over 15 amino acids. Germline CDR1 SGHRS, CDR2 YFSETQ. The V gene end was trimmed by 4 bases and the J gene end by 2 bases; junction bases not matched to a gene: 4. The CDR3 nucleotides read TGCGCCAGCAGCGACGACAGGGGTAACACCGGGGAGCTGTTTTTT. Protein product: CASSDDRGNTGELFF.

The chain couples TRBV7-2 to TRBJ2-3; the D is unclear. V was shortened by 5 bases and J by 5 bases, with 8 bases between the two germline ends. Germline CDR1 SGHTA, CDR2 FQGNSA. The CDR3 contains 12 residues. The CDR3 reads CASSPLLDTQYF. CDR3 coding DNA: TGTGCCAGCAGCCCCTTGTTAGATACGCAGTATTTT.

J is TRBJ2-1 and V is TRBV5-1, with D maybe TRBD2 (5 bases). There are 13 residues in the CDR3. Germline CDR1 reads SGHRS; CDR2 reads YFSETQ. Trimming stripped 4 bases from V and 7 bases from J, with 12 bases between. CDR3 amino acids: CASSVAPGNEQFF. CDR3 DNA: TGCGCCAGCAGCGTAGCGCCGGGGAATGAGCAGTTCTTC.

The chain is built from TRBV28 and TRBJ1-1; 11 nucleotides line up with TRBD1. With 4 bases clipped from V and 7 bases from J, the junction kept 8 bases outside the gene matches. The CDR3 is made up of 15 amino acids. CDR1 and CDR2 from the germline V gene are MDHEN and SYDVKM. CDR3 residues: CASSWEDRGPGEAFF. In nucleotides, the CDR3 is TGTGCCAGCAGTTGGGAGGACAGGGGGCCCGGTGAAGCTTTCTTT. Full variable domain (remainder filled in from reference TRBV28 and TRBJ1-1): DVKVTQSSRYLVKRTGEKVFLECVQDMDHENMFWYRQDPGLGLRLIYFSYDVKMKEKGDIPEGYSVSREKKERFSLILESASTNQTSMYLCASSWEDRGPGEAFFGQGTRLTVV.

This chain uses TRBV11-2 with TRBJ1-1, with 7 bases that match TRBD1. J lost 5 bases, V lost 2 bases, and 5 bases had no gene match. CDR1 and CDR2 (germline): SGHAT, FQNNGV. The CDR3 extends over 14 amino acids. The CDR3 nucleotides are TGTGCCAGCAGCTTACAGGGGGTGAGGACTGAAGCTTTCTTT. Its translation: CASSLQGVRTEAFF.

This rearrangement joins TRBV15 to TRBJ1-5, with a possible D match to TRBD1 (6 bases). CDR3 length equals 15 residues. V was trimmed by 3 bases and J by 9 bases, leaving 18 bases between them. The germline gives CDR1 LNHNV, CDR2 YYDKDF (reference sequence). CDR3 DNA sequence: TGTGCCACCAGCAGGGACGGGACAACTGGAGGGCCCCAGCATTTT. The encoded protein is CATSRDGTTGGPQHF.

The rearrangement links TRBV6-1 to TRBJ2-5; D might be TRBD2 (6 bases). Trimming cost V 2 bases and J 5 bases, with 18 bases left between them. Per the germline V gene, CDR1 is MNHNS and CDR2 is SASEGT. The CDR3 runs to 16 residues. The CDR3 DNA follows: TGTGCCAGCAGTGAAAACGACGACTGGAGCGGGGAGACCCAGTACTTC. Its translation: CASSENDDWSGETQYF.

V gene TRBV11-2 combines with J gene TRBJ2-5; TRBD1 might be the D (5 bases). V lost 5 bases and J lost 7, with 20 bases in between. The germline V gene encodes CDR1 SGHAT and CDR2 FQNNGV. The CDR3 sequence is 15 residues long. The CDR3 bases are TGTGCCAGCAGCCCCGGCCTATGGGGCGATGGGACCCAGTACTTC. Encoded protein: CASSPGLWGDGTQYF.

V and J are TRBV10-3 and TRBJ1-3; D ambiguous. Germline CDR1 ENHRY, CDR2 SYGVKD. V was clipped by 0 bases and J by 2 bases, with 11 bases between them. The CDR3 is 16 residues long. CDR3 sequence (DNA): TGTGCCATCAGTGAGTCGGCGGGATCCGCTGGAAACACCATATATTTT. Protein sequence: CAISESAGSAGNTIYF.

The chain joins TRBV9 to TRBJ2-2, with TRBD2 identical over 11 bases. The CDR3 covers 16 residues. Germline loops: CDR1 SGDLS, CDR2 YYNGEE. With V trimmed by 4 bases and J by 3 bases, 5 bases remained unmatched. The CDR3 reads CASSSGTSGYTGELFF. In DNA, the CDR3 is TGTGCCAGCAGCTCTGGGACTAGCGGTTACACCGGGGAGCTGTTTTTT.

This chain links TRBV10-3 with TRBJ1-1, with D tentatively TRBD1 (6 bases). The CDR3 runs 13 residues. Deletions cut 4 bases from V and 2 bases from J, with 8 bases between. The germline gives CDR1 ENHRY, CDR2 SYGVKD. CDR3 DNA sequence: TGTGCCATCAGTGGGGGGCCTAACACTGAAGCTTTCTTT. Its protein product is CAISGGPNTEAFF.

J is TRBJ1-1 and V is TRBV4-2, with D unclear. Per the germline V gene, CDR1 is LGHNA and CDR2 is YNFKEQ. Deletions cut 1 base from V and 1 base from J, with 13 bases between. The CDR3 is made up of 16 amino acids. The CDR3 nucleotides are TGTGCCAGCAGCCAAGGGGCAGGACTATCGAACACTGAAGCTTTCTTT. This gives the protein CASSQGAGLSNTEAFF.

V is TRBV6-5 and J is TRBJ2-7, with 12 positions matching TRBD2. The ends lost 6 bases at V and 4 bases at J; junction bases unmatched: 7. The CDR3 totals 15 residues. Germline CDR1 is MNHEY and CDR2 is SVGAGI. CDR3 DNA sequence: TGTGCCAGCAGCTCGACTAGCGGGAGTGCTTACGAGCAGTACTTC. This sequence encodes CASSSTSGSAYEQYF.